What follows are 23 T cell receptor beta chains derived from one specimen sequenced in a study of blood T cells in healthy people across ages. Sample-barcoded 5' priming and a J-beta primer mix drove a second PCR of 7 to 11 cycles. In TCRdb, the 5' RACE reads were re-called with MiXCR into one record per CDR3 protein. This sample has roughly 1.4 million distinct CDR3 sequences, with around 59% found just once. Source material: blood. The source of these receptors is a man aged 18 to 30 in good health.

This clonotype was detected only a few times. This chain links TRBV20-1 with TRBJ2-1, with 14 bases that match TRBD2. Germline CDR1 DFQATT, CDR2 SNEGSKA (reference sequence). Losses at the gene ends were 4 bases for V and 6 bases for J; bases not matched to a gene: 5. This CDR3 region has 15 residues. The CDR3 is CSANPGTSGSNEQFF. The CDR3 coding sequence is TGCAGTGCTAACCCCGGGACTAGCGGGAGCAATGAGCAGTTCTTC.

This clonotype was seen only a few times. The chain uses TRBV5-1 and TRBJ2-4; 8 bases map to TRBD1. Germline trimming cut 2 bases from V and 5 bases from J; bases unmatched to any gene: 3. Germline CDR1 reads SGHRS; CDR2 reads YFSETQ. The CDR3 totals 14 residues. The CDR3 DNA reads TGCGCCAGCAGCTTAGGGACAGGAGAAAACATTCAGTACTTC. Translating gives CASSLGTGENIQYF. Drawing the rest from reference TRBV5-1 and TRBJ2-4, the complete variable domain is KAGVTQTPRYLIKTRGQQVTLSCSPISGHRSVSWYQQTPGQGLQFLFEYFSETQRNKGNFPGRFSGRQFSNSRSEMNVSTLELGDSALYLCASSLGTGENIQYFGAGTRLSVL.

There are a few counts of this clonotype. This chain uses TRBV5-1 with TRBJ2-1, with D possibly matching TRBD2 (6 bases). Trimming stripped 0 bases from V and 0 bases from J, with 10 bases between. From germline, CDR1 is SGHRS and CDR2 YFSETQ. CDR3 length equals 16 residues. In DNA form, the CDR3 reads TGCGCCAGCAGCTTGGATGGGGACTTCTCCTACAATGAGCAGTTCTTC. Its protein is CASSLDGDFSYNEQFF.

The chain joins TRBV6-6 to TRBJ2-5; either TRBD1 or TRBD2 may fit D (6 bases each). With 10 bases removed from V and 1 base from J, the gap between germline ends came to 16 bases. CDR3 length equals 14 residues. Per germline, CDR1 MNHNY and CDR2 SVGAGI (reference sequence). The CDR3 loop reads CATGKGGSQETQYF. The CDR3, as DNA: TGTGCCACCGGCAAGGGGGGCTCCCAAGAGACCCAGTACTTC.

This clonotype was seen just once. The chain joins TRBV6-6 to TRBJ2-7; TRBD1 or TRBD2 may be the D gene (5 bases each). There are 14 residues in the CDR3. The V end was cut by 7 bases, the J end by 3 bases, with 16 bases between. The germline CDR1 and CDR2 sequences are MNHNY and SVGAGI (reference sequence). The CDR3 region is CASTLMGEIYEQYF. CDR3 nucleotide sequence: TGTGCCAGCACCCTCATGGGGGAAATCTACGAGCAGTACTTC.

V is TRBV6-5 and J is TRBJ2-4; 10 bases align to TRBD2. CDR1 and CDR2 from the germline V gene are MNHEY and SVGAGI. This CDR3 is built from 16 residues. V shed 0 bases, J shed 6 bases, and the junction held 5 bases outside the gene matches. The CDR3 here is CASSYSGSGGPNIQYF. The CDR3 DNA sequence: TGTGCCAGCAGTTACTCCGGTAGCGGGGGGCCAAACATTCAGTACTTC.

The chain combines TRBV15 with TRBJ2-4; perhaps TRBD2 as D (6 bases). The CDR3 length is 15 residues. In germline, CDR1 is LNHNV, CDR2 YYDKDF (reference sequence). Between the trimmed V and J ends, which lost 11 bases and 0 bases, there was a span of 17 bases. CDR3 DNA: TGTGCCGTCCGATCGGGGGTCCTAGCCAAAAACATTCAGTACTTC. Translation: CAVRSGVLAKNIQYF.

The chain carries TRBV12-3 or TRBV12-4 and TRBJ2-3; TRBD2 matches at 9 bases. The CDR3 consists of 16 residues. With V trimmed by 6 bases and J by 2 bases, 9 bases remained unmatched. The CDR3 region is CASSLGLATTTDTQYF. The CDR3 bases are TGTGCCAGCAGCCTCGGACTAGCGACCACCACAGATACGCAGTATTTT.

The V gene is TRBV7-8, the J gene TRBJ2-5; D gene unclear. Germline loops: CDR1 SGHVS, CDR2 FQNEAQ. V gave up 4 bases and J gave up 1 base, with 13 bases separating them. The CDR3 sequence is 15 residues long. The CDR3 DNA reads TGTGCCAGCAGCTCGGATGTTGAGTCCCAAGAGACCCAGTACTTC. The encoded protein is CASSSDVESQETQYF.

The CDR3 loop is CASPGQGFYEQYF. The CDR3 DNA reads TGTGCCAGCCCGGGACAGGGTTTCTACGAGCAGTACTTC. The chain joins TRBV6-4 to TRBJ2-4; 9 positions agree with TRBD1. The end of the DNA aligns better with TRBJ2-7, so the J call may be wrong. Looked up from germline, CDR1 is MRHNA and CDR2 is SNTAGT. This CDR3 comprises 13 residues.

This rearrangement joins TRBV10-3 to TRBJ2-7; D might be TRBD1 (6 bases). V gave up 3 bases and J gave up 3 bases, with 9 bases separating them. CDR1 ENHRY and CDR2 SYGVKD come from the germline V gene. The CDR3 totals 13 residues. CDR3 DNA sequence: TGTGCCATCAGTGAACCAGGGGTCTACGAGCAGTACTTC. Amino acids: CAISEPGVYEQYF.

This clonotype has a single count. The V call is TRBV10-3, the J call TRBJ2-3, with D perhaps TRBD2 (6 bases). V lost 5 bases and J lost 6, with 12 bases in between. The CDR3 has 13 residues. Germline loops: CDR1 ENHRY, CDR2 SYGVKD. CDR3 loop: CAISPPGGDTQYF. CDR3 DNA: TGTGCCATCAGTCCGCCTGGGGGGGATACGCAGTATTTT.

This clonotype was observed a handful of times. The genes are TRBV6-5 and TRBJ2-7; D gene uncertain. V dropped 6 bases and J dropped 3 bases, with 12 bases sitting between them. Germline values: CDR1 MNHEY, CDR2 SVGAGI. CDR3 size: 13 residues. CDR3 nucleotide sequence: TGTGCCAGCAGCCCCATCTCAGACTACGAGCAGTACTTC. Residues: CASSPISDYEQYF.

This chain's CDR3 is CATSDPRTSSYEQYF. Here the CDR3 DNA reads TGTGCCACCAGTGACCCGCGGACTAGCTCCTACGAGCAGTACTTC. The gene calls are TRBV24-1 and TRBJ2-1, with 7 positions matching TRBD2. TRBJ2-7 explains the end of the DNA better; the J call may be wrong. Germline CDR1 is KGHDR and CDR2 is SFDVKD. The CDR3 runs to 15 residues.

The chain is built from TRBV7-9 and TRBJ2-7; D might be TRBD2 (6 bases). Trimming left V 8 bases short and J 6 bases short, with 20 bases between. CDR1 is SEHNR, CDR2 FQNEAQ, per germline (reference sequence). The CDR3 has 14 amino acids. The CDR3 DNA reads TGTGCCAGCGGCCCCTCGGAGGGGTACTCCGAGCAGTACTTC. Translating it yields CASGPSEGYSEQYF.

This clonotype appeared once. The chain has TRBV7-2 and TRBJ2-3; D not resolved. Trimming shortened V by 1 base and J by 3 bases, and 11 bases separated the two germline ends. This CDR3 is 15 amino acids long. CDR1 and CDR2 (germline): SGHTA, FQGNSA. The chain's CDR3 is CASSLGVYGTDTQYF. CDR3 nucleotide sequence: TGTGCCAGCAGCTTAGGGGTGTATGGGACAGATACGCAGTATTTT.

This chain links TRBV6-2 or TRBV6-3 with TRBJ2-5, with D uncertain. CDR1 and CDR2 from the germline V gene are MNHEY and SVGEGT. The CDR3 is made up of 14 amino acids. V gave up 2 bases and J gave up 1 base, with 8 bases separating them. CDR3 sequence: CASSYPALQETQYF. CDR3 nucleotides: TGTGCCAGCAGTTACCCAGCCCTCCAAGAGACCCAGTACTTC.

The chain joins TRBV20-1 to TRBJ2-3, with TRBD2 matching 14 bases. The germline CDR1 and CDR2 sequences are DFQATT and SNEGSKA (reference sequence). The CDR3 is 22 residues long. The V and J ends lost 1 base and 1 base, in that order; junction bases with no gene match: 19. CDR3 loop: CSARATPQTSGGAEAGTDTQYF. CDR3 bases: TGCAGTGCTAGAGCTACACCTCAGACTAGCGGGGGGGCCGAGGCTGGCACAGATACGCAGTATTTT.

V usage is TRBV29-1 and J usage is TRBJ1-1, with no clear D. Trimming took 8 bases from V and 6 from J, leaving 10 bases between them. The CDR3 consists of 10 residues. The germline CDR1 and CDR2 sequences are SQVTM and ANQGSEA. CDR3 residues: CSTDLAEAFF. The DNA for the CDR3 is TGCAGCACAGATCTGGCTGAAGCTTTCTTT.

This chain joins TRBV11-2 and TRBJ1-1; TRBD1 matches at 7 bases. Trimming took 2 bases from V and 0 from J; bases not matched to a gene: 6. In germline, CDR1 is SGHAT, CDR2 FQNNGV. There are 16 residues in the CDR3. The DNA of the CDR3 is TGTGCCAGCAGCTTAAACAGACAGGGAGTGAACACTGAAGCTTTCTTT. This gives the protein CASSLNRQGVNTEAFF.

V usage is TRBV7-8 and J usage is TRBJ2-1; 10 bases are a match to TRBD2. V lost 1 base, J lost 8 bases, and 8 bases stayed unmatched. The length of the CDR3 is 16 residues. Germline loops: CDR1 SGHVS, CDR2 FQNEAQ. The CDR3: CASSLGPSGGLDEQFF. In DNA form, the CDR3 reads TGTGCCAGCAGCTTAGGTCCTAGCGGGGGTTTGGATGAGCAGTTCTTC.

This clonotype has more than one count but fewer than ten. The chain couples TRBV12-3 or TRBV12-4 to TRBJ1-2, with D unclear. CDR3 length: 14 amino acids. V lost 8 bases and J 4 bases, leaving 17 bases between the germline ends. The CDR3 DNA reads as TGTGCCAGCTTCTCCTCCGGACGGAGCTATGGCTACACCTTC. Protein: CASFSSGRSYGYTF.

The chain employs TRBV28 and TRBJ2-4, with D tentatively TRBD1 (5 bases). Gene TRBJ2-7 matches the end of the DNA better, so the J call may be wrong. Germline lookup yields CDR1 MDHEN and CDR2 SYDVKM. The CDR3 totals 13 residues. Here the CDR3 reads CASTLQDDYEQYF. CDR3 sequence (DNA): TGTGCCAGCACATTACAGGATGACTACGAGCAGTACTTC.